Listed below are T cell receptor beta chains from one sample, sequenced in a study of graft-versus-host responses after intestinal transplantation. No antigen has been assigned to these receptors. Libraries were prepared by immunoSEQ multiplex PCR; TCRdb keeps only in-frame clonotypes and omits some of them. The sample has about 86,000 clones, 91% seen once. Sequencing used unstimulated CD8+ T cells sorted from spleen or lymph node cells, obtained before intestinal transplant. Receptors originate from a human donor who received an intestinal transplant. The CDR3 runs from the conserved cysteine through the conserved F or W. Fields, in order: D gene, J gene, V gene, clone size, CDR3 protein, CDR3 DNA. The D gene is left open where the match is weak. Not every row has a clone size; where given, it reads once, few, many or a size class.

d_call: .; j_call: TRBJ2-5; v_call: TRBV11-2; clone_size: .; cdr3_aa: CASSPRLALQETQYF; cdr3_nt: TGTGCCAGCAGCCCCCGACTGGCGCTCCAAGAGACCCAGTACTTC
d_call: .; j_call: TRBJ2-2; v_call: TRBV19; clone_size: .; cdr3_aa: CASSIAPGTWTGELFF; cdr3_nt: TGTGCCAGTAGTATAGCCCCCGGGACTTGGACCGGGGAGCTGTTTTTT
d_call: .; j_call: TRBJ1-6; v_call: TRBV11-2; clone_size: .; cdr3_aa: CASSLVGVEGGNSPLHF; cdr3_nt: TGTGCCAGCAGCTTAGTAGGGGTTGAGGGGGGGAATTCACCCCTCCACTTT
d_call: TRBD2; j_call: TRBJ2-3; v_call: TRBV4-2; clone_size: .; cdr3_aa: CASSQDRGVDTQYF; cdr3_nt: TGTGCCAGCAGCCAAGATCGGGGGGTAGATACGCAGTATTTT
d_call: TRBD1; j_call: TRBJ1-2; v_call: TRBV6-5; clone_size: .; cdr3_aa: CASSYSGTVYGYTF; cdr3_nt: TGTGCCAGCAGTTACTCCGGGACAGTCTATGGCTACACCTTC
d_call: TRBD1; j_call: TRBJ2-7; v_call: TRBV28; clone_size: once; cdr3_aa: CASGNRGTHEQYF; cdr3_nt: TGTGCCAGCGGTAACAGGGGGACCCACGAGCAGTACTTC
d_call: .; j_call: TRBJ2-7; v_call: TRBV27; clone_size: .; cdr3_aa: CASSATGPSITYEQYF; cdr3_nt: TGTGCCAGCAGTGCGACAGGCCCTAGTATTACCTACGAGCAGTACTTC
d_call: TRBD1; j_call: TRBJ1-2; v_call: TRBV4-3; clone_size: few; cdr3_aa: CASSHTPGQGAAYGYTF; cdr3_nt: TGCGCCAGCAGCCATACACCGGGACAGGGAGCGGCCTATGGCTACACCTTC
d_call: .; j_call: TRBJ2-7; v_call: TRBV4-3; clone_size: .; cdr3_aa: CASSQEVAVMFYEQYF; cdr3_nt: TGCGCCAGCAGCCAAGAAGTCGCAGTTATGTTCTACGAGCAGTACTTC
d_call: .; j_call: TRBJ1-5; v_call: TRBV28; clone_size: .; cdr3_aa: CASSLQDNNQPQHF; cdr3_nt: TGTGCCAGCAGTTTACAGGATAACAATCAGCCCCAGCATTTT
d_call: TRBD2; j_call: TRBJ2-7; v_call: TRBV11-2; clone_size: .; cdr3_aa: CASSPSALAGGKLSYEQYF; cdr3_nt: TGTGCCAGCAGCCCCTCGGCGCTAGCGGGAGGCAAACTCTCCTACGAGCAGTACTTC
d_call: .; j_call: TRBJ2-7; v_call: TRBV5-4; clone_size: .; cdr3_aa: CASSPDSSYEQYF; cdr3_nt: TGTGCCAGCAGCCCAGACAGTTCCTACGAGCAGTACTTC
d_call: TRBD2; j_call: TRBJ2-7; v_call: TRBV13; clone_size: .; cdr3_aa: CASSLKYPAGEEQYF; cdr3_nt: TGTGCCAGCAGCTTGAAGTACCCCGCGGGAGAGGAGCAGTACTTC
d_call: TRBD2; j_call: TRBJ2-3; v_call: TRBV6-1; clone_size: .; cdr3_aa: CASRSGTSSTDTQYF; cdr3_nt: TGTGCCAGCAGGTCCGGGACTAGCAGCACAGATACGCAGTATTTT
d_call: .; j_call: TRBJ1-6; v_call: TRBV11-2; clone_size: .; cdr3_aa: CASSLAAARPLHF; cdr3_nt: TGTGCCAGCAGCTTAGCTGCGGCGAGACCCCTCCACTTT
d_call: .; j_call: TRBJ2-7; v_call: TRBV19; clone_size: .; cdr3_aa: CASSNTGYEQYF; cdr3_nt: TGTGCCAGTAGTAATACGGGATACGAGCAGTACTTC
d_call: .; j_call: TRBJ1-2; v_call: TRBV2; clone_size: .; cdr3_aa: CASSEAVSGYTF; cdr3_nt: TGTGCCAGCAGTGAAGCTGTTAGCGGCTACACCTTC
d_call: TRBD1; j_call: TRBJ2-3; v_call: TRBV4-3; clone_size: .; cdr3_aa: CASSQVLIGTGTDTQYF; cdr3_nt: TGCGCCAGCAGCCAAGTTCTTATCGGGACAGGGACAGATACGCAGTATTTT
d_call: .; j_call: TRBJ2-7; v_call: TRBV9; clone_size: .; cdr3_aa: CASSATGRSYEQYF; cdr3_nt: TGTGCCAGCAGTGCGACAGGACGCTCCTACGAGCAGTACTTC
d_call: .; j_call: TRBJ1-5; v_call: TRBV6-1; clone_size: .; cdr3_aa: CASSEERPQGPPQHF; cdr3_nt: TGTGCCAGCAGTGAAGAGAGGCCACAAGGCCCGCCCCAGCATTTT